This T cell receptor beta chain comes out of a study of cytomegalovirus exposure and HLA in healthy donors. A remark on this clone: Its antigen is currently unknown.

PCR involved 60 Vbeta and 13 Jbeta primers. The method was immunoSEQ multiplex PCR; TCRdb's version includes in-frame clones alone and lacks a portion of them. The top ten clones hold roughly 8% of a sample with 150,000 or so clones, 80% to 85% of them seen once. General study findings and limits: Later work showed greater clonal expansion in HLA-associated TCR beta chains than in equally common others. Accurate prediction of HLA-A and HLA-B alleles (for most subjects) was reportedly achieved from TCR beta sequences. Highly shared variants forming one cluster were likely a sequencing artifact. The Asian-associated ancestry cluster reportedly had fewer N-insertions than the approximately 670-donor mean in a later analysis.

The length of the CDR3 is 16 residues. CDR1 is ENHRY and CDR2 is SYGVKD in the germline V gene. J was trimmed by 2 bases and V by 3 bases; bases with no gene match: 7. This sequence joins TRBV10-3 and TRBJ1-5, with 7 bases that match TRBD1. The sequence was collected from a male donor in good health and CMV-seropositive. The sequenced sample was PBMCs. The CDR3 coding sequence is TGTGCCATCAGTGACAGGGGGGACGTTGGCAATCAGCCCCAGCATTTT. Residues: CAISDRGDVGNQPQHF.